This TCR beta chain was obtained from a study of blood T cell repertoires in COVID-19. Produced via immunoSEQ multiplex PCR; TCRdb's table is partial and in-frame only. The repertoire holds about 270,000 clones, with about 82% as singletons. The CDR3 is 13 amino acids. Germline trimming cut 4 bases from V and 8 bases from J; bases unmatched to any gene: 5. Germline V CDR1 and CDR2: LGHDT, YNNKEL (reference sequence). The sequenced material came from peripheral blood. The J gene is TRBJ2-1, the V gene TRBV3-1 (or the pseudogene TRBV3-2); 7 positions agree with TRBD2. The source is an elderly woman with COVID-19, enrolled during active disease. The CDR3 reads CASSPGGVHEQFF. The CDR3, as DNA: TGTGCCAGCAGCCCTGGGGGGGTACATGAGCAGTTCTTC.